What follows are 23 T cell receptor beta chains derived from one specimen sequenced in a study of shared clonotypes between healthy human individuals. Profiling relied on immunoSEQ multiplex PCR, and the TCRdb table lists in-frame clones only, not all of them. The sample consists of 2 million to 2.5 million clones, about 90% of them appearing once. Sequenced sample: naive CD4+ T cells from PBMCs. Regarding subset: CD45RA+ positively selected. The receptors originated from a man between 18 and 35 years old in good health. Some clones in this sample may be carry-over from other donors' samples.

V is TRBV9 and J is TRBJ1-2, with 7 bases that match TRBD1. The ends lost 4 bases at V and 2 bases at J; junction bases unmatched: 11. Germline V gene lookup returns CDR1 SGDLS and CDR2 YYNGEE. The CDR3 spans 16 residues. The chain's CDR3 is CASSPPGQGENYGYTF. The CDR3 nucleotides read TGTGCCAGCAGCCCACCTGGGCAGGGGGAGAACTATGGCTACACCTTC.

The DNA of the CDR3 is TGCAGCGTTGAAGACCCGGGACCCACCTACAATGAGCAGTTCTTC. It translates to CSVEDPGPTYNEQFF. This chain connects TRBV29-1 to TRBJ2-1, with D tentatively TRBD1 or TRBD2 (5 bases each). Trimming cost V 0 bases and J 2 bases, with 11 bases left between them. The length of the CDR3 is 15 residues. Germline lookup yields CDR1 SQVTM and CDR2 ANQGSEA.

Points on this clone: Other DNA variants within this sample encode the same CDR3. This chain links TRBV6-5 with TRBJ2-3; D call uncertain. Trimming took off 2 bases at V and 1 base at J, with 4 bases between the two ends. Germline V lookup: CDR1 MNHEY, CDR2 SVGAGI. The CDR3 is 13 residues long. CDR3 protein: CASSYPGTDTQYF. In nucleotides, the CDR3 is TGTGCCAGCAGTTACCCCGGCACAGATACGCAGTATTTT.

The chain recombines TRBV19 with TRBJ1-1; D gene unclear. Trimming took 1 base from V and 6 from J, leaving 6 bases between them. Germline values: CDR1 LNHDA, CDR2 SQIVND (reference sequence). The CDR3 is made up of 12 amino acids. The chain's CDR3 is CASSIGFAEAFF. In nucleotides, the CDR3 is TGTGCCAGTAGTATAGGATTTGCTGAAGCTTTCTTT.

The CDR3 DNA is TGTGCCTGGAGTGTGAGGAGGGGCTATGGCTACACCTTC. Translation gives CAWSVRRGYGYTF. J is TRBJ1-2 and V is TRBV30, with a weak D call TRBD1 (5 bases). The CDR3 is made up of 13 amino acids. V gave up 0 bases and J gave up 4 bases, with 9 bases separating them. The germline V gene encodes CDR1 GTSNPN and CDR2 SVGIG (reference sequence).

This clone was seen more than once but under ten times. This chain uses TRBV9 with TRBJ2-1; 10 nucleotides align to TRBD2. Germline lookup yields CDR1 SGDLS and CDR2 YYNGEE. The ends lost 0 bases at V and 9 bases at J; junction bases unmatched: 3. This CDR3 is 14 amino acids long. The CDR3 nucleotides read TGTGCCAGCAGCGTAGCTAGCGGGAGCAGTGAGCAGTTCTTC. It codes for CASSVASGSSEQFF.

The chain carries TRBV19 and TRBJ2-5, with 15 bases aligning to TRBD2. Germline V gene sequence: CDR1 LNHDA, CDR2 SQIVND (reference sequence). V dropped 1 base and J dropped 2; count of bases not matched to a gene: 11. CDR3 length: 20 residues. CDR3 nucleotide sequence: TGTGCCAGTAGTATAGGTTCAGGACTAGCGGGAGGGCCGCCTCAAGAGACCCAGTACTTC. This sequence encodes CASSIGSGLAGGPPQETQYF.

The CDR3 sequence is CASSFRGSVGIGNTIYF. In nucleotides, the CDR3 is TGTGCCAGCAGTTTTCGGGGGTCGGTTGGGATCGGAAACACCATATATTTT. This chain joins TRBV28 and TRBJ1-3, with D possibly matching TRBD1 (5 bases). V was shortened by 3 bases and J by 4 bases, with 19 bases between the two germline ends. This CDR3 has 17 residues. CDR1 MDHEN and CDR2 SYDVKM come from the germline V gene.

The CDR3 region has the DNA TGTGCCAGCAGTGAAGGCACAGGGGGCTGGTACGAGCAGTACTTC. As protein: CASSEGTGGWYEQYF. This chain connects TRBV2 to TRBJ2-7, with 9 bases aligning to TRBD1. The germline gives CDR1 SNHLY, CDR2 FYNNEI. The CDR3 is made up of 15 amino acids. V shed 1 base and J 4 bases; nucleotides not matched to a gene: 5.

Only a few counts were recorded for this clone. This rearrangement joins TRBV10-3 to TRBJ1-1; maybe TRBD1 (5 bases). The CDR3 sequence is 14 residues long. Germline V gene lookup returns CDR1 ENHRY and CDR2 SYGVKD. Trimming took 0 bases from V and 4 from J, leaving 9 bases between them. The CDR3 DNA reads TGTGCCATCAGTGAGTCAAGGGGAGGCACTGAAGCTTTCTTT. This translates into CAISESRGGTEAFF.

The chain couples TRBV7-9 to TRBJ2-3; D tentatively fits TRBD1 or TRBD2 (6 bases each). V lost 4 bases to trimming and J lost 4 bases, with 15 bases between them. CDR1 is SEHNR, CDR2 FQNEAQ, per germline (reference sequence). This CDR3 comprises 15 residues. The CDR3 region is CASSWGAFPPDTQYF. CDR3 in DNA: TGTGCCAGCAGCTGGGGGGCCTTCCCCCCAGATACGCAGTATTTT.

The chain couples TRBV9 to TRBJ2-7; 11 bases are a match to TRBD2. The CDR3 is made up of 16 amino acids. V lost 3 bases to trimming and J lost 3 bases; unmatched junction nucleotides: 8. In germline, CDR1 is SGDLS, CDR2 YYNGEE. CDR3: CASSAKTSGSIYEQYF. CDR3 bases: TGTGCCAGCAGCGCAAAAACTAGCGGGAGTATCTACGAGCAGTACTTC.

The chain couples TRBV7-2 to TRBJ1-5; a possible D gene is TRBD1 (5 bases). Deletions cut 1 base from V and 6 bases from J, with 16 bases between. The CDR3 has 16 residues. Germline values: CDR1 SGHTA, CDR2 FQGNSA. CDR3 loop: CASSLGSWQGIQPQHF. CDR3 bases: TGTGCCAGCAGCTTAGGGTCGTGGCAGGGCATTCAGCCCCAGCATTTT.

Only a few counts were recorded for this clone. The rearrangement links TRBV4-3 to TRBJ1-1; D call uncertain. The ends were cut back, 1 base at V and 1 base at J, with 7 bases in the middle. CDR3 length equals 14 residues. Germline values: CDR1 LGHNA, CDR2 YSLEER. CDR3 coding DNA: TGCGCCAGCAGCCAAGTTGAGGGGAACACTGAAGCTTTCTTT. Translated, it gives CASSQVEGNTEAFF.

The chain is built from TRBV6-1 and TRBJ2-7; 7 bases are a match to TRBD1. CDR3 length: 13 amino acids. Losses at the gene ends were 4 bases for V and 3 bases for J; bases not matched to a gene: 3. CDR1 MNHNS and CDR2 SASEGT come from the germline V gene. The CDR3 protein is CASSGGQVYEQYF. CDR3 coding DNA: TGTGCCAGCAGTGGCGGACAGGTCTACGAGCAGTACTTC.

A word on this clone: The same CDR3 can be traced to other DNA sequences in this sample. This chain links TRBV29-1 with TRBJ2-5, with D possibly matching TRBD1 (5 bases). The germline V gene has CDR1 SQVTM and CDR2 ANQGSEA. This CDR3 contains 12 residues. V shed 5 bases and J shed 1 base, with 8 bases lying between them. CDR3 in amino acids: CSVRRGQETQYF. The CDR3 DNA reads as TGCAGCGTTAGAAGGGGCCAAGAGACCCAGTACTTC. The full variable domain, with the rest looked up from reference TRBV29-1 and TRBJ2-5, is SAVISQKPSRDICQRGTSLTIQCQVDSQVTMMFWYRQQPGQSLTLIATANQGSEATYESGFVIDKFPISRPNLTFSTLTVSNMSPEDSSIYLCSVRRGQETQYFGPGTRLLVL.

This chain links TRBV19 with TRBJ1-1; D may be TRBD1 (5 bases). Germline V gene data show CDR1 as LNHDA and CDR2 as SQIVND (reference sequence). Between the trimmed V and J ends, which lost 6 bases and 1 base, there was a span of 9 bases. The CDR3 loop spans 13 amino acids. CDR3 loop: CASRQGRNTEAFF. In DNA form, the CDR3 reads TGTGCCAGTAGGCAGGGTAGGAACACTGAAGCTTTCTTT.

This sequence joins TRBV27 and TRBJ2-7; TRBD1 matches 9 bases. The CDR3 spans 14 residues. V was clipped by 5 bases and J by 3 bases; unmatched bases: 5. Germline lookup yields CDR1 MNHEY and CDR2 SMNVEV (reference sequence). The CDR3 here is CASSRGTGNYEQYF. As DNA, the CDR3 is TGTGCCAGCAGTCGGGGGACAGGGAACTACGAGCAGTACTTC.

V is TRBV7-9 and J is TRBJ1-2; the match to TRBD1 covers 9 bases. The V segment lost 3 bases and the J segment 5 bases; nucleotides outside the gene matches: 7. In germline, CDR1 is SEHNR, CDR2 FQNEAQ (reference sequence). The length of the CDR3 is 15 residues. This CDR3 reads CASSFIVQGAYGYTF. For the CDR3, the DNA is TGTGCCAGCAGCTTCATCGTACAGGGGGCATATGGCTACACCTTC.

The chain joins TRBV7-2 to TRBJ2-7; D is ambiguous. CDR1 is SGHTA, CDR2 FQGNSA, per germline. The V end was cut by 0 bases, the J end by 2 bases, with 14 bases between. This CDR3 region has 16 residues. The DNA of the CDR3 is TGTGCCAGCAGCTTAGCGTCTATTAGCCCTGCCTACGAGCAGTACTTC. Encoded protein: CASSLASISPAYEQYF. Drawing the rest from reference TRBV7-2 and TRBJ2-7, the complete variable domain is GAGVSQSPSNKVTEKGKDVELRCDPISGHTALYWYRQSLGQGLEFLIYFQGNSAPDKSGLPSDRFSAERTGGSVSTLTIQRTQQEDSAVYLCASSLASISPAYEQYFGPGTRLTVT.

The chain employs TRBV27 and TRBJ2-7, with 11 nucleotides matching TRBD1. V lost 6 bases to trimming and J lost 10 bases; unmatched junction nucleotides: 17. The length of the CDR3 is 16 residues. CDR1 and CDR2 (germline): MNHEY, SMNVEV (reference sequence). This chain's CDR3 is CASSSGQGGYVGSQYF. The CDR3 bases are TGTGCCAGCAGCTCGGGACAGGGGGGCTATGTCGGTTCCCAGTACTTC.

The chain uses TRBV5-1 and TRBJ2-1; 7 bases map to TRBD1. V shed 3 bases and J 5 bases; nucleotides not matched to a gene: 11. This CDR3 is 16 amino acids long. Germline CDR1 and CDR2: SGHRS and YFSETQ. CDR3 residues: CASSSLVSGGDNEQFF. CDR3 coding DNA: TGCGCCAGCAGCTCCCTTGTCTCAGGGGGAGACAATGAGCAGTTCTTC.

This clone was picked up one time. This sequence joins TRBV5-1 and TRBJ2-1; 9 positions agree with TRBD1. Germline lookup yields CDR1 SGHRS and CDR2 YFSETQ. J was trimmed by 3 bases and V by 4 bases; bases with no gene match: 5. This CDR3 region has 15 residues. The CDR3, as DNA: TGCGCCAGCAGCGACCCGACAGGGGGCTACAATGAGCAGTTCTTC. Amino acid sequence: CASSDPTGGYNEQFF.